This is a list of T cell receptor beta chains from one sample in a study of blood T cells in healthy people across ages. TCRdb re-derived calls from the 5' RACE reads in MiXCR, one entry per CDR3 protein. The sample lists roughly 1,500,000 distinct CDR3 sequences; roughly 30% were seen once. The sample consisted of blood. These receptors came from a woman in her twenties or thirties in good health. Both conserved end residues are part of each CDR3. A D gene is named only where the DNA matches it firmly. Part of the rows lack a size; the others show once, few, many or a class for expanded clones.

j_call clone_size d_call v_call cdr3_aa cdr3_nt
TRBJ1-5 few . TRBV20-1 CSASGGRGPSNQPQHF TGCAGTGCTAGCGGTGGTAGGGGACCCAGCAATCAGCCCCAGCATTTT
TRBJ2-3 . TRBD2 TRBV7-3 CASSLMATSGDRTDTQYF TGTGCCAGCAGCTTAATGGCCACTAGCGGGGATCGCACAGATACGCAGTATTTT
TRBJ2-4 . . TRBV27 CASSLMGKNIQYF TGTGCCAGCAGTTTAATGGGCAAAAACATTCAGTACTTC
TRBJ2-4 . TRBD2 TRBV28 CASRGGSVAKNIQYF TGTGCCAGCAGGGGGGGGTCGGTAGCCAAAAACATTCAGTACTTC
TRBJ1-5 . TRBD1 TRBV20-1 CSARGGQGAWGNQPQHF TGCAGTGCTAGAGGAGGACAGGGGGCATGGGGCAATCAGCCCCAGCATTTT
TRBJ2-5 many . TRBV28 CASSPGVEETQYF TGTGCCAGCAGTCCTGGGGTGGAAGAGACCCAGTACTTC
TRBJ2-3 . TRBD2 TRBV7-3 CASSLAGVVTDTQYF TGTGCCAGCAGCCTAGCGGGGGTGGTCACAGATACGCAGTATTTT
TRBJ2-6 few . TRBV3-1 CASSQDRLATAGANVLTF TGTGCCAGCAGCCAAGATCGGCTAGCTACTGCTGGGGCCAACGTCCTGACTTTC
TRBJ1-1 . TRBD1 TRBV9 CASSPSRGMNTEAFF TGTGCCAGCAGCCCTTCCAGGGGGATGAACACTGAAGCTTTCTTT
TRBJ1-5 . . TRBV5-1 CASSLETGRNQPQHF TGCGCCAGCAGCTTGGAAACAGGGCGGAATCAGCCCCAGCATTTT
TRBJ2-7 . TRBD2 TRBV20-1 CSAGQTSGRSYEQYF TGCAGTGCTGGACAAACTAGCGGGAGGTCCTACGAACAGTACTTC
TRBJ2-7 . TRBD2 TRBV5-1 CASSLEGLAGVAQYF TGCGCCAGCAGCTTGGAGGGACTAGCGGGAGTTGCGCAGTACTTC
TRBJ1-2 . . TRBV11-2 CASSLASGGYLYGYTF TGTGCCAGCAGCTTAGCGTCGGGGGGGTACTTATATGGCTACACCTTC